These 17 T cell receptor beta chains came from one sample sequenced in a study of OX40 agonist ivuxolimab in advanced cancers. The table came from immunoSEQ multiplex PCR; TCRdb's copy has only in-frame clones and leaves some out. The sample includes tens of thousands of clones, roughly 84% seen only once; the top ten take about 4%. The material was CD4+ or CD8+ T cells sorted from blood, obtained in a trial of the OX40 agonist ivuxolimab. Every receptor here comes from an adult with an advanced solid tumor such as melanoma, head and neck, liver or kidney cancer.

The rearrangement links TRBV2 to TRBJ1-5; D not resolved. V was cut by 6 bases and J by 3 bases, with 18 bases left in between. This CDR3 is 16 amino acids long. CDR1 and CDR2 from the germline V gene are SNHLY and FYNNEI. The DNA for the CDR3 is TGTGCCAGCAGGGCCCACCGCGGACCCTCCAATCAGCCCCAGCATTTT. Translating it yields CASRAHRGPSNQPQHF. Variable domain in full (rest from reference TRBV2 and TRBJ1-5): EPEVTQTPSHQVTQMGQEVILRCVPISNHLYFYWYRQILGQKVEFLVSFYNNEISEKSEIFDDQFSVERPDGSNFTLKIRSTKLEDSAMYFCASRAHRGPSNQPQHFGDGTRLSIL.

The V gene is TRBV11-1, the J gene TRBJ2-7, with D possibly TRBD2 on 5 matching bases. The CDR3 length is 14 residues. The V end was cut by 5 bases, the J end by 4 bases, with 15 bases between. CDR1 and CDR2 (germline): SGHAT, FQDESV (reference sequence). The CDR3 protein is CASSLDEGTYEQYF. In DNA, the CDR3 is TGTGCCAGCAGCCTAGATGAGGGTACGTACGAGCAGTACTTC.

This clone has more than one count but fewer than ten. The chain recombines TRBV2 with TRBJ1-1; D is uncertain. The CDR3 spans 13 residues. Germline CDR1 SNHLY, CDR2 FYNNEI. Deletions cut 1 base from V and 8 bases from J, with 11 bases between. This CDR3 reads CASSEERPLEAFF. CDR3 sequence (DNA): TGTGCCAGCAGTGAAGAGCGGCCCTTGGAAGCTTTCTTT.

The CDR3 is CASSLQDRGGYTF. For the CDR3, the DNA is TGTGCCAGCAGCCTCCAGGACAGGGGTGGCTACACCTTC. The chain links TRBV9 to TRBJ1-2, with TRBD1 matching 9 bases. Germline V gives CDR1 SGDLS, CDR2 YYNGEE. J was trimmed by 7 bases and V by 4 bases; bases with no gene match: 5. This CDR3 has 13 residues.

The rearrangement joins TRBV7-2 to TRBJ2-5; no clear D gene. The last part of the DNA fits TRBJ2-7 better; the J call may be wrong. Germline V lookup: CDR1 SGHTA, CDR2 FQGNSA. This CDR3 is 15 amino acids long. CDR3 protein: CASSLIPEGPYEQYF. The DNA of the CDR3 is TGTGCCAGCAGCTTAATCCCGGAAGGGCCCTACGAGCAGTACTTC.

The chain uses TRBV5-1 and TRBJ1-4, with 9 nucleotides matching TRBD1. The V and J ends lost 4 bases and 7 bases, in that order; junction bases with no gene match: 11. There are 16 residues in the CDR3. Per the germline V gene, CDR1 is SGHRS and CDR2 is YFSETQ. The CDR3 loop is CASSEGTGIAGEKLFF. Written as DNA, the CDR3 is TGCGCCAGCAGCGAAGGGACAGGGATCGCGGGTGAAAAACTGTTTTTT. Supplemented by reference TRBV5-1 and TRBJ1-4, the full variable domain reads KAGVTQTPRYLIKTRGQQVTLSCSPISGHRSVSWYQQTPGQGLQFLFEYFSETQRNKGNFPGRFSGRQFSNSRSEMNVSTLELGDSALYLCASSEGTGIAGEKLFFGSGTQLSVL.

DNA for the CDR3: TGTGCCAGCAGCCTTACCCCCGCAGGGTCCTCCGAAGCTTTCTTT. This gives the protein CASSLTPAGSSEAFF. V and J are TRBV5-5 and TRBJ1-1; tentatively, D is TRBD1 (5 bases). The CDR3 is made up of 15 amino acids. Germline assignment: CDR1 SGHKS and CDR2 YYEKEE (reference sequence). Trimming pared 4 bases from V and 8 bases from J, leaving 21 bases between.

The chain links TRBV7-9 to TRBJ1-2, with a tentative D call TRBD1 (5 bases). The V gene lost 8 bases and the J gene lost 8 bases, with 12 bases spanning the gap. Germline assignment: CDR1 SEHNR and CDR2 FQNEAQ (reference sequence). This CDR3 has 11 residues. CDR3 nucleotide sequence: TGTGCCAGCGCACAGGAAGGCGGCTACACCTTC. Translated, it gives CASAQEGGYTF.

This chain connects TRBV28 to TRBJ1-5, with D possibly matching TRBD1 (5 bases). In germline, CDR1 is MDHEN, CDR2 SYDVKM. The ends were cut back, 2 bases at V and 7 bases at J, with 9 bases in the middle. The CDR3 is 13 amino acids. The CDR3, as DNA: TGTGCCAGCAGTTTAGCAGGGTTCCAGCCCCAGCATTTT. Translation gives CASSLAGFQPQHF.

The chain joins TRBV27 to TRBJ2-7; D ambiguous. V lost 2 bases and J 4 bases, leaving 18 bases between the germline ends. Germline assignment: CDR1 MNHEY and CDR2 SMNVEV (reference sequence). This CDR3 contains 16 residues. The CDR3 here is CASSLAASRSLYEQYF. The CDR3 region has the DNA TGTGCCAGCAGTTTAGCGGCGTCAAGATCGCTTTACGAGCAGTACTTC.

The chain joins TRBV18 to TRBJ2-5; no clear D gene. V was pared by 0 bases and J by 0 bases, with 5 bases between. This CDR3 has 14 amino acids. Germline V gene lookup returns CDR1 KGHSH and CDR2 LQKENI. This CDR3 is CASSPPVYQETQYF. The DNA for the CDR3 is TGTGCCAGCTCACCACCGGTTTACCAAGAGACCCAGTACTTC.

V gene TRBV7-9 combines with J gene TRBJ1-1; unclear D gene. The CDR3 runs 13 residues. V lost 1 base and J 8 bases, leaving 11 bases between the germline ends. Germline V CDR1 and CDR2: SEHNR, FQNEAQ (reference sequence). DNA of the CDR3: TGTGCCAGCAGCTTAGACGCGGCAGGCGAAGCTTTCTTT. Amino acid sequence: CASSLDAAGEAFF.

CDR3 sequence: CASSPLSGITYNEQFF. As DNA, the CDR3 is TGTGCCAGCAGCCCCCTTAGCGGGATCACCTACAATGAGCAGTTCTTC. The V gene is TRBV6-6, the J gene TRBJ2-1; 8 nucleotides align to TRBD2. The CDR3 consists of 16 residues. V was pared by 6 bases and J by 2 bases, with 9 bases of the junction left unmatched. Germline V CDR1 and CDR2: MNHNY, SVGAGI (reference sequence).

The chain is built from TRBV15 and TRBJ2-5, with TRBD1 matching over 9 bases. The CDR3 has 16 amino acids. Germline CDR1 is LNHNV and CDR2 is YYDKDF (reference sequence). V gave up 3 bases and J gave up 2 bases; unmatched junction bases: 7. CDR3 sequence reads: CATSSRDRVIQETQYF. CDR3 nucleotides: TGTGCCACCAGCAGTAGGGACAGGGTAATTCAAGAGACCCAGTACTTC.

J is TRBJ2-2 and V is TRBV10-2, with D perhaps given as TRBD1 or TRBD2 (5 bases each). The CDR3 is 13 residues long. V shed 6 bases and J shed 8 bases, with 13 bases lying between them. CDR1 is WSHSY, CDR2 SAAADI, per germline. CDR3 bases: TGCGCCAGCAGACGGGACCAAAGAGGGGAGCTGTTTTTT. Translated, it gives CASRRDQRGELFF.

The chain carries TRBV5-1 and TRBJ1-2; TRBD1 agrees at 7 bases. The CDR3 length is 15 residues. The V and J ends lost 4 bases and 7 bases, in that order; junction bases with no gene match: 13. Germline CDR1 and CDR2: SGHRS and YFSETQ. DNA of the CDR3: TGCGCCAGCAGCCCAGGGGGGACAGCCCAAGGTGGCTACACCTTC. Residues: CASSPGGTAQGGYTF. Filled out from reference TRBV5-1 and TRBJ1-2, the complete variable domain reads KAGVTQTPRYLIKTRGQQVTLSCSPISGHRSVSWYQQTPGQGLQFLFEYFSETQRNKGNFPGRFSGRQFSNSRSEMNVSTLELGDSALYLCASSPGGTAQGGYTFGSGTRLTVV.

The rearrangement uses TRBV7-3 and TRBJ2-5, with TRBD2 matching over 7 bases. The germline V gene encodes CDR1 SGHTA and CDR2 FQGTGA. J was trimmed by 5 bases and V by 2 bases; bases with no gene match: 5. The CDR3 totals 14 residues. The CDR3 nucleotides are TGTGCCAGCAGCTTAGGGGGGGTAGCCGAGACCCAGTACTTC. Protein: CASSLGGVAETQYF.